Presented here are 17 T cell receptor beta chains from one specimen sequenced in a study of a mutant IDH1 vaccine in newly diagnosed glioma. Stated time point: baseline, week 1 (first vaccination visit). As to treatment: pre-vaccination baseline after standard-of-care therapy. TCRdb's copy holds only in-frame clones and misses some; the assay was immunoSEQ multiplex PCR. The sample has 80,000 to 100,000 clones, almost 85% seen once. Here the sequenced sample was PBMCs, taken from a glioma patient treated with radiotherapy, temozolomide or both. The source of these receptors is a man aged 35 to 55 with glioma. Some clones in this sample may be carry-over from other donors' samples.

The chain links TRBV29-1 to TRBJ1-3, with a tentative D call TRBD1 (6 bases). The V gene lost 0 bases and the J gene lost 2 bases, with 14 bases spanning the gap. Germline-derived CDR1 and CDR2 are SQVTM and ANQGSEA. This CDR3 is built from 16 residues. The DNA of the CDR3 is TGCAGCGTTGAAGATCTGAAGTACAGGGCTGGAAACACCATATATTTT. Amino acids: CSVEDLKYRAGNTIYF.

The CDR3 sequence is CASSPSGKTQYF. CDR3 nucleotide sequence: TGTGCCAGCAGTCCTAGCGGCAAGACCCAGTACTTC. This sequence joins TRBV6-1 and TRBJ2-5; TRBD2 agrees at 7 bases. V was clipped by 5 bases and J by 6 bases; unmatched bases: 3. The germline V gene has CDR1 MNHNS and CDR2 SASEGT. The CDR3 contains 12 residues.

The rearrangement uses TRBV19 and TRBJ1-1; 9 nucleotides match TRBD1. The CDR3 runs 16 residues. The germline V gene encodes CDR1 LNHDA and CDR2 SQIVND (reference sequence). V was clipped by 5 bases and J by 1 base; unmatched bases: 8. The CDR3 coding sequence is TGTGCCAGTAGTTCGTTCCCGACAGGGGGGAACACTGAAGCTTTCTTT. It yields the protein CASSSFPTGGNTEAFF.

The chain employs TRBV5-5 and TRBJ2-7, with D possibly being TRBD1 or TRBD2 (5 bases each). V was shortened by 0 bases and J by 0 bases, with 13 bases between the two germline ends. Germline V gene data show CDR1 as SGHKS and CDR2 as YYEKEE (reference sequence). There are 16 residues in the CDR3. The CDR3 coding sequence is TGTGCCAGCAGCTTGGGGCCGGGGCCGAGCTCCTACGAGCAGTACTTC. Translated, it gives CASSLGPGPSSYEQYF.

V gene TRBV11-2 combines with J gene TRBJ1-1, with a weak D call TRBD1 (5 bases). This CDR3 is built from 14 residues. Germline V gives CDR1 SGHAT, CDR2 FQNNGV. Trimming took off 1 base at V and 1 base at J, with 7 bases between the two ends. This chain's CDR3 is CASSLGQTNTEAFF. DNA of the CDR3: TGTGCCAGCAGCTTAGGACAGACGAACACTGAAGCTTTCTTT.

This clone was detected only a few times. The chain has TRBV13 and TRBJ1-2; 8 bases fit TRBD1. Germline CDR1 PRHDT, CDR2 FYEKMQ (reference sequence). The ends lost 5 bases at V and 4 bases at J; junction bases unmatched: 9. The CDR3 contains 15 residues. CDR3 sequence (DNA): TGTGCCAGCAGCGCTAGACAGGGGATCAGCTATGGCTACACCTTC. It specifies CASSARQGISYGYTF.

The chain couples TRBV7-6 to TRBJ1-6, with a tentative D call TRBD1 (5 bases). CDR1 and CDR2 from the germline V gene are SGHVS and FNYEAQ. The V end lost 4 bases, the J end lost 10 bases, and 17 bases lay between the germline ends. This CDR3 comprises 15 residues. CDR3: CASSSGGDPSSPLHF. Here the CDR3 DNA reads TGTGCCAGCAGCTCGGGGGGGGACCCCAGCTCACCCCTCCACTTT. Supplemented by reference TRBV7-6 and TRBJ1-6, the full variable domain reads GAGVSQSPRYKVTKRGQDVALRCDPISGHVSLYWYRQALGQGPEFLTYFNYEAQQDKSGLPNDRFSAERPEGSISTLTIQRTEQRDSAMYRCASSSGGDPSSPLHFGNGTRLTVT.

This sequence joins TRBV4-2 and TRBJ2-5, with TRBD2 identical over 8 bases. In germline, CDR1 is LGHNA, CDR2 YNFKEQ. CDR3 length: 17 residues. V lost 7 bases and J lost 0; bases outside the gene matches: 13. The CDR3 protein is CASTLERLAGYQETQYF. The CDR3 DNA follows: TGTGCCAGCACCCTAGAGCGTTTAGCGGGGTACCAAGAGACCCAGTACTTC.

CDR3 amino acids: CASSDPGLAEAFF. As DNA, the CDR3 is TGCGCCAGCAGTGATCCAGGTTTGGCTGAAGCTTTCTTT. The chain employs TRBV10-2 and TRBJ1-1; D is unclear. Per the germline V gene, CDR1 is WSHSY and CDR2 is SAAADI. CDR3 length: 13 residues. Between the trimmed V and J ends, which lost 3 bases and 6 bases, there was a span of 11 bases.

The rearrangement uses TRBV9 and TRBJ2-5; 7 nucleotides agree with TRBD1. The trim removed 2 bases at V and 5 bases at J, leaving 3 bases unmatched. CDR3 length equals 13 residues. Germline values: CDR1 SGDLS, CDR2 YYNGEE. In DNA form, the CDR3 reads TGTGCCAGCAGCGTTACAGGGGTCGAGACCCAGTACTTC. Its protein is CASSVTGVETQYF.

This CDR3 reads CASSPFANSPLHF. The CDR3 DNA is TGTGCCAGCAGCCCCTTTGCGAATTCACCCCTCCACTTT. The V call is TRBV2, the J call TRBJ1-6; D is unresolved. The V and J ends lost 6 bases and 7 bases respectively, with 10 bases between them. The CDR3 is made up of 13 amino acids. Germline V lookup: CDR1 SNHLY, CDR2 FYNNEI.

Written as DNA, the CDR3 is TGTGCCAGTGGGGAATTCGCCGGCCGAAGGAACACTGAAGCTTTCTTT. As protein: CASGEFAGRRNTEAFF. The chain joins TRBV19 to TRBJ1-1; no firm D call. Trimming left V 8 bases short and J 1 base short, with 20 bases between. Germline lookup yields CDR1 LNHDA and CDR2 SQIVND (reference sequence). CDR3 length: 16 residues.

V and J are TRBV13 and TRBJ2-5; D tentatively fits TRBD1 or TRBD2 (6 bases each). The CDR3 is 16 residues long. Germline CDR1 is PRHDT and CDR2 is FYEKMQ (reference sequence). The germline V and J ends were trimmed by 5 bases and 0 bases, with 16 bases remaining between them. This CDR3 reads CASSRRLGGHQETQYF. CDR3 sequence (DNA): TGTGCCAGCAGCCGCCGGCTAGGGGGGCACCAAGAGACCCAGTACTTC. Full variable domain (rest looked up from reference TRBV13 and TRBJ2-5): AAGVIQSPRHLIKEKRETATLKCYPIPRHDTVYWYQQGPGQDPQFLISFYEKMQSDKGSIPDRFSAQQFSDYHSELNMSSLELGDSALYFCASSRRLGGHQETQYFGPGTRLLVL.

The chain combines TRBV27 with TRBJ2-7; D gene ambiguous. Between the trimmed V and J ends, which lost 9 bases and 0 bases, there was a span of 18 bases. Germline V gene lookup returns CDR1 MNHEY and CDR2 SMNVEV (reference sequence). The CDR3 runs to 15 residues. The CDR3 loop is CASKGERGDSYEQYF. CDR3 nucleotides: TGTGCCAGTAAAGGAGAGCGTGGTGACTCCTACGAGCAGTACTTC.

The CDR3 bases are TGTGCCAGCAGAGTTTGGGACGAGGGCTACACCTTC. Encoded protein: CASRVWDEGYTF. This chain uses TRBV6-5 with TRBJ1-2; D may be TRBD1 (5 bases). Germline values: CDR1 MNHEY, CDR2 SVGAGI. Trimming cost V 6 bases and J 8 bases, with 13 bases left between them. This CDR3 comprises 12 residues.

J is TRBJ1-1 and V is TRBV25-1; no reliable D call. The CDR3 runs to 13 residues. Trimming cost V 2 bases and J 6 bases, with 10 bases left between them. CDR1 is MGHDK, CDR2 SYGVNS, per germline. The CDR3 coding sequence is TGTGCCAGCAGTGAAAAGGCCGCTTCTGAAGCTTTCTTT. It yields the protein CASSEKAASEAFF.

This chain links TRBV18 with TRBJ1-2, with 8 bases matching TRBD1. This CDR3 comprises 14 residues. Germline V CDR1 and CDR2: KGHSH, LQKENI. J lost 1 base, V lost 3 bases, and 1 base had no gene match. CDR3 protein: CASSPTGGNYGYTF. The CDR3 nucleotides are TGTGCCAGCTCACCCACAGGGGGTAACTATGGCTACACCTTC.